This TCR beta chain emerged from a study of cytomegalovirus exposure and HLA in healthy donors (dated by TCRdb to about 2017). Looking at the study overall: A later analysis indicated that the roughly 120 validation repertoires were generated on the platform also employed for the 650 to 850 repertoires of the first cohort. Along with the approximately 600-subject first cohort, a separate validation cohort of over a hundred different subjects was used. The study combined high-throughput TCR immunosequencing, statistical association of individual TCRs with disease status, and machine learning to predict cytomegalovirus infection status. The study was designed to test whether signatures of past pathogen exposure could be identified by cataloging public T cell receptors. Study-level results and caveats: In vitro tests confirmed that three of the cytomegalovirus-associated TCR beta chains recognize cytomegalovirus antigens. In a later analysis, TCRs clustered in the first cohort were found to also tend to co-occur in the 120 validation repertoires, with 85% to 95% of cluster scores above 0. Across donors, most TCR sequences were observed very rarely, whereas some public TCRs were present in many individuals. The study gave a list of more than 150 TCR beta chains associated with cytomegalovirus. The classifier was reported to diagnose cytomegalovirus status with high specificity and sensitivity in both the original cohort and the validation cohort. A later analysis had no HLA typing for the validation cohort, so co-occurrence there was scored across all 120 repertoires. It was suggested by the authors that the approach could potentially be generalized to other disease states and immunological phenotypes.

Library prep was done by the immunoSEQ multiplex PCR assay. The paper's data handling went like this. To diagnose cytomegalovirus status from the catalog of TCR beta chain sequences, a statistical classification framework was built. TCRdb holds this immuneACCESS table with in-frame rearrangements only. Some clones are missing; in checked studies, unresolved V genes explain under half, and the rest has no known cause. That table supplies the V and J calls and clone size; D and trimming were determined from the DNA. Recorded for this sample are roughly 260,000 clones; around 87% of them occurred a single time. Under 0.4% of the sample belongs to the ten largest clones. The donors were included in the validation cohort of roughly 120 subjects, a group kept apart from the approximately 700-subject first cohort. With respect to this clone: This receptor's antigen is unknown. No per-base quality is available; no much larger clone lies one base away.

The CDR3 has 14 amino acids, counting the end cysteine and phenylalanine. The entry retains the CDR3 DNA only, 42 bases that are in frame from base 1. V is cut back by 6 bases and J by 7 bases, with 4 bases in the junction unmatched. As encoded in the germline V gene, CDR1 is MNHEY while CDR2 is SVGAGI. The V and J genes are TRBV6-5 and TRBJ2-1, and 12 junction bases match TRBD2. The clonotype originates from a woman younger than 35 in good health and CMV-seronegative. Sequenced material: PBMCs. This receptor carries the CDR3 CASRTSGGWNEQFF. The nucleotide sequence is given as TGTGCCAGCAGGACTAGCGGGGGATGGAATGAGCAGTTCTTC.